This entry lists 4 T cell receptor beta chains sequenced from one sample in a study of blood T cell repertoires in COVID-19. Method: immunoSEQ multiplex PCR; TCRdb's copy keeps in-frame clones and lacks some. Seen here are about 97,000 clones, about 89% observed once, and the top ten hold 15% to 20%. Sequenced sample: peripheral blood. The origin of the receptors is a man in his fifties with acute or convalescent COVID-19.

V gene TRBV19 combines with J gene TRBJ1-2; D is unclear. CDR1 is LNHDA, CDR2 SQIVND, per germline (reference sequence). Trimming took off 4 bases at V and 6 bases at J, with 6 bases between the two ends. The CDR3 has 11 amino acids. CDR3 amino acids: CASSTRDGYTF. In DNA, the CDR3 is TGTGCCAGTAGTACGAGAGATGGCTACACCTTC.

This clone was observed a single time. This chain links TRBV6-5 with TRBJ2-5, with 9 bases aligning to TRBD1. CDR1 MNHEY and CDR2 SVGAGI come from the germline V gene. The CDR3 covers 15 residues. V lost 4 bases to trimming and J lost 5 bases; unmatched junction nucleotides: 8. CDR3 nucleotide sequence: TGTGCCAGCAGTTTGGGGACAGGGAGTCGGGAGACCCAGTACTTC. It is translated as CASSLGTGSRETQYF.

The chain combines TRBV5-1 with TRBJ2-7; 9 bases map to TRBD1. CDR3 length: 16 amino acids. Germline CDR1 SGHRS, CDR2 YFSETQ. J gave up 2 bases and V 1 base, and 7 bases lay outside the gene matches. This CDR3 reads CASSLTGTGKTYEQYF. The CDR3 coding sequence is TGCGCCAGCAGCTTGACCGGGACAGGGAAAACCTACGAGCAGTACTTC.

The CDR3 DNA reads as TGTGCCAGCAGCCAAGTAACGGGGGGGGAGACAGATACGCAGTATTTT. It translates to CASSQVTGGETDTQYF. The chain is built from TRBV4-2 and TRBJ2-3, with TRBD2 identical over 8 bases. The CDR3 is made up of 16 amino acids. Germline loops: CDR1 LGHNA, CDR2 YNFKEQ. The junction had 6 bases not matched to a gene; V was cut back by 1 base and J by 3 bases.